This T cell receptor (beta chain) was obtained from a study of blood T cell repertoires in COVID-19. Study-level information: Acute and convalescent COVID-19 samples came from the United States, Italy and Spain. In each case, the material was cDNA or gDNA derived from T cells, B-cell-depleted T cells, or PBMCs.

Source study methods: Cell counts per sample came from amplifying reference gene primers. TCRdb's copy holds only in-frame clones and misses some; the assay was immunoSEQ multiplex PCR. The DNA was the basis for D and trimming; V, J and clone size are from that table. The sample contains about 84,000 clones, about 83% of which appear only once. CDR1 and CDR2 (germline): KGHSH, LQKENI. CDR3 length: 15 amino acids. Trimming shortened V by 2 bases and J by 4 bases, and 15 bases separated the two germline ends. Material: peripheral blood. The TCR sequence derives from a woman of 80 years or more with acute or convalescent COVID-19. The genes are TRBV18 and TRBJ2-7, with a weak D call TRBD1 (5 bases). This CDR3 reads CASSPGSGFGYEQYF. The CDR3 DNA follows: TGTGCCAGCTCACCAGGATCAGGGTTTGGGTACGAGCAGTACTTC.